These 26 T cell receptor beta chains were all obtained from the same sample, sequenced in a study of Ad26.COV2.S vaccination and SARS-CoV-2 variants. The method was immunoSEQ multiplex PCR; TCRdb's version includes in-frame clones alone and lacks a portion of them. The sample consists of under 550,000 clones, over 75% of them appearing once. Indicated treatment: roughly 20 received Ad26.COV2.S at low or high dose, single or two shots; about 5 received placebo; per-sample allocation not given. Sampling took place 63 days after the first vaccine or placebo injection. The material was peripheral blood, obtained in a trial of Ad26.COV2.S vaccine versus placebo. These receptors were obtained from a person aged 18-60 years who received the Ad26.COV2.S COVID-19 vaccine or a placebo.

The chain employs TRBV5-1 and TRBJ1-1; the match to TRBD1 covers 7 bases. Germline V lookup: CDR1 SGHRS, CDR2 YFSETQ. CDR3 length: 15 residues. V shed 0 bases and J 2 bases; nucleotides not matched to a gene: 4. CDR3 nucleotides: TGCGCCAGCAGCTTGGAAGGGGACAGAAACACTGAAGCTTTCTTT. Its translation: CASSLEGDRNTEAFF.

This sequence joins TRBV14 and TRBJ1-5; 9 nucleotides align to TRBD1. V was clipped by 0 bases and J by 2 bases; unmatched bases: 8. CDR3 length: 18 amino acids. Germline CDR1 reads SGHDN; CDR2 reads FVKESK. The CDR3 nucleotides are TGTGCCAGCAGCCAAGATTGGGACAGGGCAGGAGGCAATCAGCCCCAGCATTTT. Translated: CASSQDWDRAGGNQPQHF.

The chain is built from TRBV25-1 and TRBJ1-4; D might be TRBD1 (6 bases). The CDR3 covers 15 residues. V lost 8 bases to trimming and J lost 8 bases, with 21 bases between them. Germline values: CDR1 MGHDK, CDR2 SYGVNS. Written as DNA, the CDR3 is TGTGCCAGCGGAGGAGGTGGGGGCGTCGCAGAAAAACTGTTTTTT. Translation gives CASGGGGGVAEKLFF.

The gene calls are TRBV27 and TRBJ2-1; D unclear. The ends were cut back, 2 bases at V and 3 bases at J, with 8 bases in the middle. This CDR3 comprises 14 residues. The germline V gene encodes CDR1 MNHEY and CDR2 SMNVEV (reference sequence). The CDR3 DNA reads TGTGCCAGCAGTTTAGGGGAACGCTACAATGAGCAGTTCTTC. Residues: CASSLGERYNEQFF.

In this sample, this clone turned up once. V gene TRBV4-3 combines with J gene TRBJ2-1, with D perhaps matching TRBD2 (7 bases). CDR3 length: 22 residues. Germline values: CDR1 LGHNA, CDR2 YSLEER. Trimming left V 0 bases short and J 4 bases short, with 31 bases between. CDR3 in amino acids: CASSQDAGGGDLESRGYNEQFF. CDR3 nucleotides: TGCGCCAGCAGCCAAGATGCGGGCGGGGGCGACCTGGAAAGTAGGGGGTACAATGAGCAGTTCTTC.

The chain carries TRBV5-1 and TRBJ2-7; 15 nucleotides align to TRBD2. Trimming cost V 0 bases and J 5 bases; bases outside gene matches: 9. Germline loops: CDR1 SGHRS, CDR2 YFSETQ. CDR3 length equals 18 residues. This chain's CDR3 is CASSLGLTGTSGRNEQYF. CDR3 sequence (DNA): TGCGCCAGCAGCTTGGGGTTGACCGGGACTAGCGGGAGGAACGAGCAGTACTTC.

Only one count was recorded for this clone. J is TRBJ2-3 and V is TRBV29-1; weak D call: TRBD2 (6 bases). Looked up from germline, CDR1 is SQVTM and CDR2 is ANQGSEA. V dropped 3 bases and J dropped 4 bases, with 17 bases sitting between them. The CDR3 covers 15 residues. The CDR3 region is CSVEVGTPGADTQYF. The CDR3, as DNA: TGCAGCGTTGAGGTCGGGACCCCGGGGGCAGATACGCAGTATTTT.

This clone appeared a single time. The chain employs TRBV3-1 (or the pseudogene TRBV3-2) and TRBJ2-1; 9 positions match TRBD2. The germline gives CDR1 LGHDT, CDR2 YNNKEL (reference sequence). This CDR3 comprises 15 residues. J was trimmed by 9 bases and V by 6 bases; bases with no gene match: 12. CDR3 DNA sequence: TGTGCCAGCAGGGACCTAGCGGGACCCTCTCTTGAGCAGTTCTTC. It codes for CASRDLAGPSLEQFF.

Turning to this clone: One end of the junction is discordant with germline, which a read error may explain. This rearrangement joins TRBV6-5 to TRBJ1-4; D remains unclear. This CDR3 is built from 14 residues. Germline V gene sequence: CDR1 MNHEY, CDR2 SVGAGI. CDR3 DNA sequence: TGTGCCAGCAGCTACTCTTCGGAGGGTGGAAAACTGTTTTTT. Protein: CASSYSSEGGKLFF.

The CDR3 bases are TGTGCCAGCACTACTAGCAACACTGAAGCTTTCTTT. Translating it yields CASTTSNTEAFF. V gene TRBV6-6 combines with J gene TRBJ1-1; unclear D gene. Germline CDR1 MNHNY, CDR2 SVGAGI (reference sequence). The CDR3 length is 12 residues. The ends were cut back, 7 bases at V and 2 bases at J, with 8 bases in the middle.

This chain connects TRBV24-1 to TRBJ2-1, with D possibly TRBD2 on 6 matching bases. The CDR3 length is 14 residues. Trimming left V 7 bases short and J 6 bases short, with 15 bases between. Germline CDR1 KGHDR, CDR2 SFDVKD. CDR3 sequence: CATSGLSPPNEQFF. The CDR3 region has the DNA TGTGCCACCAGCGGACTATCCCCGCCCAATGAGCAGTTCTTC.

The chain has TRBV19 and TRBJ2-1; 9 nucleotides agree with TRBD2. The CDR3 extends over 14 amino acids. Unmatched junction bases numbered 6, after V lost 4 bases and J lost 8 bases. Germline V lookup: CDR1 LNHDA, CDR2 SQIVND (reference sequence). The CDR3, as DNA: TGTGCCAGTAGTAATAGCGGGAGCATGTATGAGCAGTTCTTC. This gives the protein CASSNSGSMYEQFF.

About this clone itself: Within the sample, other DNA sequences also encode this same CDR3. This chain connects TRBV11-2 to TRBJ2-3; 7 nucleotides match TRBD1. The junction had 1 base not matched to a gene; V was cut back by 3 bases and J by 1 base. The CDR3 consists of 14 residues. CDR1 SGHAT and CDR2 FQNNGV come from the germline V gene. CDR3 sequence (DNA): TGTGCCAGCAGCTTCGGGACAGGCACAGATACGCAGTATTTT. It yields the protein CASSFGTGTDTQYF.

V gene TRBV7-6 combines with J gene TRBJ2-1; 14 bases map to TRBD2. CDR1 is SGHVS, CDR2 FNYEAQ, per germline. This CDR3 comprises 18 residues. The V and J ends lost 4 bases and 0 bases, in that order; junction bases with no gene match: 5. The CDR3 here is CASSSGTSGGLSYNEQFF. In DNA form, the CDR3 reads TGTGCCAGCAGCTCTGGGACTAGCGGGGGCCTCTCCTACAATGAGCAGTTCTTC. The complete variable domain, with remaining parts taken from reference TRBV7-6 and TRBJ2-1, reads GAGVSQSPRYKVTKRGQDVALRCDPISGHVSLYWYRQALGQGPEFLTYFNYEAQQDKSGLPNDRFSAERPEGSISTLTIQRTEQRDSAMYRCASSSGTSGGLSYNEQFFGPGTRLTVL.

The chain recombines TRBV24-1 with TRBJ1-2; D may be TRBD1 (5 bases). Per germline, CDR1 KGHDR and CDR2 SFDVKD. Trimming took off 3 bases at V and 4 bases at J, with 14 bases between the two ends. The CDR3 is 15 amino acids. The CDR3 DNA reads as TGTGCCACCAGTGATCCGCGGGACGGCGGCTATGGCTACACCTTC. Translated: CATSDPRDGGYGYTF.

V usage is TRBV6-5 and J usage is TRBJ2-7; 8 bases match TRBD2. Trimming removed 8 bases from V and 6 bases from J; junction bases left unmatched: 9. Germline-derived CDR1 and CDR2 are MNHEY and SVGAGI. The length of the CDR3 is 13 residues. The CDR3 nucleotides are TGTGCCAGCCGGGGGGGGAGGGCCGTCGAGCAGTACTTC. It specifies CASRGGRAVEQYF.

This clone was seen a single time. The chain carries TRBV10-1 and TRBJ2-3; possibly TRBD1 or TRBD2 for D (5 bases each). This CDR3 region has 17 residues. Germline loops: CDR1 WNHNN, CDR2 SYGVQD (reference sequence). With 6 bases removed from V and 3 bases from J, the gap between germline ends came to 22 bases. CDR3 nucleotides: TGCGCCAGCAGGGCCCTAATCCGGGATGAGGGGACAGATACGCAGTATTTT. This codes for CASRALIRDEGTDTQYF.

The chain employs TRBV6-5 and TRBJ2-1, with 7 bases fitting TRBD2. The CDR3 runs 15 residues. Germline-derived CDR1 and CDR2 are MNHEY and SVGAGI. The ends lost 6 bases at V and 0 bases at J; junction bases unmatched: 5. CDR3 loop: CASRRAGTSYNEQFF. The CDR3 nucleotides are TGTGCCAGCAGGAGAGCGGGAACCTCCTACAATGAGCAGTTCTTC.

This sequence joins TRBV16 and TRBJ1-2; D gene unclear. V shed 7 bases and J shed 5 bases, with 17 bases lying between them. The CDR3 is made up of 14 amino acids. Germline V gives CDR1 KGHSY, CDR2 FQNENV. The CDR3 is CASTRTLLAYGYTF. For the CDR3, the DNA is TGTGCCAGCACCCGGACTCTTCTGGCGTATGGCTACACCTTC.

The chain uses TRBV4-3 and TRBJ1-2; D is unclear. V lost 0 bases and J lost 4, with 15 bases in between. CDR3 length: 16 residues. Per the germline V gene, CDR1 is LGHNA and CDR2 is YSLEER. CDR3: CASSQDVAVTGYGYTF. The CDR3, as DNA: TGCGCCAGCAGCCAAGACGTCGCAGTGACGGGCTATGGCTACACCTTC.

The CDR3 reads CASSPAGGRSGNTIYF. In nucleotides, the CDR3 is TGTGCCAGCAGCCCAGCGGGGGGACGCTCTGGAAACACCATATATTTT. The chain uses TRBV5-5 and TRBJ1-3; tentatively, D is TRBD1 (5 bases). Germline V gives CDR1 SGHKS, CDR2 YYEKEE (reference sequence). V lost 4 bases to trimming and J lost 0 bases, with 14 bases between them. This CDR3 is built from 16 residues.

The sample holds one count of this clone. The rearrangement joins TRBV9 to TRBJ2-1, with 8 positions matching TRBD2. CDR1 is SGDLS and CDR2 is YYNGEE in the germline V gene. The CDR3 spans 13 residues. The V gene end was trimmed by 3 bases and the J gene end by 5 bases; junction bases not matched to a gene: 1. CDR3 sequence (DNA): TGTGCCAGCAGCGGGGGACTAGACAATGAGCAGTTCTTC. Translated: CASSGGLDNEQFF.

The V gene is TRBV24-1, the J gene TRBJ2-2; D is tentatively TRBD1 or TRBD2 (5 bases each). The CDR3 extends over 16 amino acids. V was pared by 4 bases and J by 2 bases, with 13 bases between. Germline V gene data show CDR1 as KGHDR and CDR2 as SFDVKD. In DNA, the CDR3 is TGTGCCACCAGTGACCTTAGGGGAGTTAACACCGGGGAGCTGTTTTTT. Encoded protein: CATSDLRGVNTGELFF.

The gene calls are TRBV3-1 (or the pseudogene TRBV3-2) and TRBJ2-5; D is perhaps TRBD2 (6 bases). The CDR3 length is 15 residues. Germline V lookup: CDR1 LGHDT, CDR2 YNNKEL (reference sequence). Trimming pared 0 bases from V and 2 bases from J, leaving 10 bases between. CDR3 DNA sequence: TGTGCCAGCAGCCAAGATTCCGCGGGGCAAGAGACCCAGTACTTC. Its translation is CASSQDSAGQETQYF.

The genes are TRBV24-1 and TRBJ1-5; D unclear. Germline V gene lookup returns CDR1 KGHDR and CDR2 SFDVKD. This CDR3 has 14 residues. V lost 11 bases, J lost 0 bases, and 13 bases lay in between. The chain's CDR3 is CAIVRYYSNQPQHF. CDR3 DNA: TGTGCCATCGTCAGGTACTATAGCAATCAGCCCCAGCATTTT.

The chain has TRBV24-1 and TRBJ1-1, with a possible D match to TRBD1 (6 bases). Trimming took 0 bases from V and 5 from J, leaving 12 bases between them. This CDR3 has 15 residues. Germline V gene sequence: CDR1 KGHDR, CDR2 SFDVKD. CDR3 amino acids: CATSDLQGMGTEAFF. CDR3 sequence (DNA): TGTGCCACCAGTGATTTGCAGGGGATGGGTACTGAAGCTTTCTTT.